This entry lists 8 T cell receptor beta chains sequenced from one sample in a study of immune evolution from preneoplasia to lung adenocarcinoma. Sequencing was performed with immunoSEQ multiplex PCR; in TCRdb, only in-frame clones are kept and a portion is missing. Among roughly 40,000 clones, about 73% were seen once, and the ten largest hold around 6.5%. The specimen was FFPE invasive lung adenocarcinoma tissue. Every receptor here comes from a person between 60 and 70 years old with lung adenocarcinoma.

The CDR3: CASSPEGGAGSYNEQFF. DNA of the CDR3: TGTGCCAGCAGCCCGGAAGGGGGGGCAGGCTCCTACAATGAGCAGTTCTTC. This rearrangement joins TRBV11-1 to TRBJ2-1, with a possible D match to TRBD2 (7 bases). CDR1 and CDR2 (germline): SGHAT, FQDESV (reference sequence). V dropped 5 bases and J dropped 0 bases, with 17 bases sitting between them. The CDR3 contains 17 residues.

This clone showed up just a few times. The chain employs TRBV5-6 and TRBJ2-7, with D unclear. CDR1 is SGHDT and CDR2 is YYEEEE in the germline V gene. This CDR3 has 11 amino acids. Between the trimmed V and J ends, which lost 4 bases and 2 bases, there was a span of 4 bases. CDR3 nucleotide sequence: TGTGCCAGCAGCCCCGCCTACGAGCAGTACTTC. As protein: CASSPAYEQYF.

The CDR3 sequence: CASSQDQGSDQPQHF. The CDR3 DNA reads as TGCGCCAGCAGCCAAGATCAAGGGTCCGATCAGCCCCAGCATTTT. The chain combines TRBV4-1 with TRBJ1-5, with D uncertain. V lost 0 bases and J 5 bases, leaving 11 bases between the germline ends. Germline CDR1 and CDR2: MGHRA and YSYEKL. The CDR3 covers 15 residues.

The rearrangement links TRBV4-1 to TRBJ1-3; the D gene is possibly TRBD1 (6 bases). CDR3 length equals 17 residues. Looked up from germline, CDR1 is MGHRA and CDR2 is YSYEKL. V lost 2 bases to trimming and J lost 2 bases, with 16 bases between them. For the CDR3, the DNA is TGCGCCAGCAGCCAATACCAACAGGGACTAACTGGAAACACCATATATTTT. Translated, it gives CASSQYQQGLTGNTIYF.

This chain links TRBV27 with TRBJ1-1; D unclear. Per the germline V gene, CDR1 is MNHEY and CDR2 is SMNVEV (reference sequence). V was clipped by 2 bases and J by 4 bases, with 11 bases between them. CDR3 length: 14 residues. The CDR3 DNA reads TGTGCCAGCAGTTTACGGCAGTTAGGCACTGAAGCTTTCTTT. It specifies CASSLRQLGTEAFF.

The genes are TRBV5-1 and TRBJ2-2, with D possibly being TRBD2 (5 bases). Trimming cost V 2 bases and J 1 base, with 9 bases left between them. Germline V gene data show CDR1 as SGHRS and CDR2 as YFSETQ. CDR3 length equals 15 residues. The CDR3: CASSFLAGNTGELFF. The CDR3 coding sequence is TGCGCCAGCAGCTTCCTAGCTGGGAACACCGGGGAGCTGTTTTTT.

The chain carries TRBV7-2 and TRBJ1-5, with 9 positions matching TRBD1. Germline V CDR1 and CDR2: SGHTA, FQGNSA. The V and J ends lost 5 bases and 10 bases, in that order; junction bases with no gene match: 9. The CDR3 runs 14 residues. The CDR3, as DNA: TGTGCCAGCAGCCAGGGGACAGGGAGACGTCCCCAGCATTTT. As protein: CASSQGTGRRPQHF. Full variable domain (outside the CDR3, taken from reference TRBV7-2 and TRBJ1-5): GAGVSQSPSNKVTEKGKDVELRCDPISGHTALYWYRQSLGQGLEFLIYFQGNSAPDKSGLPSDRFSAERTGGSVSTLTIQRTQQEDSAVYLCASSQGTGRRPQHFGDGTRLSIL.

A single count supports this clone. The chain joins TRBV10-3 to TRBJ2-7; 7 bases are shared with TRBD1. The CDR3 has 15 amino acids. Germline-derived CDR1 and CDR2 are ENHRY and SYGVKD. J was trimmed by 5 bases and V by 4 bases; bases with no gene match: 11. The chain's CDR3 is CAISGKQGSTHEQYF. For the CDR3, the DNA is TGTGCCATCAGTGGCAAACAGGGGTCAACCCACGAGCAGTACTTC.